The source of this T cell receptor (beta chain) is a study of blood T cell repertoires in COVID-19. Study background: Collection of acute and convalescent COVID-19 samples took place in the United States, Italy and Spain.

In the study's own analysis: Scientists estimated how many nucleated cells there were by amplifying reference gene primers. TCRdb's copy holds only in-frame clones and misses some; the assay was immunoSEQ multiplex PCR. The V and J calls and the clone size are those of that table, but D and trimming were determined from the DNA. The sample has around 30,000 clones, around 90% seen once. The CDR3 is 16 residues long. Germline V gene lookup returns CDR1 KGHSH and CDR2 LQKENI. With V trimmed by 0 bases and J by 3 bases, 4 bases remained unmatched. Sequenced sample: peripheral blood. The J gene is TRBJ2-3, the V gene TRBV18, with 9 bases matching TRBD2. The clonotype originates from a man older than 75 with acute or convalescent COVID-19. Here the CDR3 reads CASSPPLAGSTDTQYF. The DNA of the CDR3 is TGTGCCAGCTCACCACCGCTAGCGGGGTCGACAGATACGCAGTATTTT. Together with reference TRBV18 and TRBJ2-3, the CDR3 gives the full variable domain: NAGVMQNPRHLVRRRGQEARLRCSPMKGHSHVYWYRQLPEEGLKFMVYLQKENIIDESGMPKERFSAEFPKEGPSILRIQQVVRGDSAAYFCASSPPLAGSTDTQYFGPGTRLTVL.